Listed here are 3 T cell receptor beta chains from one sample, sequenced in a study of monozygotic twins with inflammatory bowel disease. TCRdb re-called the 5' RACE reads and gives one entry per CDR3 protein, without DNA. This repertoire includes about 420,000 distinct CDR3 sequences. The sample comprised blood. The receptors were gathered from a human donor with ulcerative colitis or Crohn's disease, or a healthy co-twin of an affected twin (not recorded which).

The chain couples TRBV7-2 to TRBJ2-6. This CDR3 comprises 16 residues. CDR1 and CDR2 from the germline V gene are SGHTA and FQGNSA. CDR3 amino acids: CASSLLGNAGANVLTF. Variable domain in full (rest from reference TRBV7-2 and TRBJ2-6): GAGVSQSPSNKVTEKGKDVELRCDPISGHTALYWYRQSLGQGLEFLIYFQGNSAPDKSGLPSDRFSAERTGGSVSTLTIQRTQQEDSAVYLCASSLLGNAGANVLTFGAGSRLTVL.

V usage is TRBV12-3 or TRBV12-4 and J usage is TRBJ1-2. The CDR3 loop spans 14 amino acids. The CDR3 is CASSFPGTNYGYTF.

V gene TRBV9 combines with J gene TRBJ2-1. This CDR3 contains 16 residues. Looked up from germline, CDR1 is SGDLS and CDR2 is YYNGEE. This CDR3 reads CASSALVGGSYNEQFF.